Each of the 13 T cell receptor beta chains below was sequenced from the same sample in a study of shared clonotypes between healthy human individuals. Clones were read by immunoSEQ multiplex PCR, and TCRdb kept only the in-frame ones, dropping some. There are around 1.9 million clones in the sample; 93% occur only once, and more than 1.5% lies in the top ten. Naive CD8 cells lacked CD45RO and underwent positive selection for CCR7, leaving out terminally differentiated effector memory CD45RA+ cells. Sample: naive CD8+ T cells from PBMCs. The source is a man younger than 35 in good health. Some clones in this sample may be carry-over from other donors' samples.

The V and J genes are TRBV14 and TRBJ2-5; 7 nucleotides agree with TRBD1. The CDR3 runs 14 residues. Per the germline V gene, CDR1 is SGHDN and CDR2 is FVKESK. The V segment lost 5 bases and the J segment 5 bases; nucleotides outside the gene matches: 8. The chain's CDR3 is CASSSRTGKETQYF. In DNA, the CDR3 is TGTGCCAGCAGCTCTCGGACAGGCAAGGAGACCCAGTACTTC.

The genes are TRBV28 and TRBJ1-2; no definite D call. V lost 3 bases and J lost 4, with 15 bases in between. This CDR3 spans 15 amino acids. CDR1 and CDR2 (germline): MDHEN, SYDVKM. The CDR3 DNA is TGTGCCAGCAGTTTGCCCGTTCACGAGGGCTATGGCTACACCTTC. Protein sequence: CASSLPVHEGYGYTF.

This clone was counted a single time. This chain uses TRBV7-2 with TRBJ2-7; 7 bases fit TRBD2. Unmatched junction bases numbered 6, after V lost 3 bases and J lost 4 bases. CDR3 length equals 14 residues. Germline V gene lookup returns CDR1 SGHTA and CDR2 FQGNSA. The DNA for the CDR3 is TGTGCCAGCAGCTTCGCGGGAGCGGTATACGAGCAGTACTTC. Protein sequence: CASSFAGAVYEQYF.

CDR3 sequence: CAIGGLKGTGGDTEAFF. Here the CDR3 DNA reads TGTGCCATTGGTGGGCTCAAAGGGACAGGGGGAGACACTGAAGCTTTCTTT. The rearrangement uses TRBV10-3 and TRBJ1-1; TRBD1 matches 11 bases. V was clipped by 9 bases and J by 3 bases; unmatched bases: 15. CDR1 is ENHRY, CDR2 SYGVKD, per germline. The CDR3 extends over 17 amino acids.

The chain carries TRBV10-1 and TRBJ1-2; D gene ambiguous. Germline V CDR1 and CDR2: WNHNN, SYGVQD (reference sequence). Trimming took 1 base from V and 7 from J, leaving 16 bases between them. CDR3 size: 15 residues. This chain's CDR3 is CASSELDESWGGYTF. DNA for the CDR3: TGCGCCAGCAGTGAGTTAGACGAATCATGGGGTGGCTACACCTTC.

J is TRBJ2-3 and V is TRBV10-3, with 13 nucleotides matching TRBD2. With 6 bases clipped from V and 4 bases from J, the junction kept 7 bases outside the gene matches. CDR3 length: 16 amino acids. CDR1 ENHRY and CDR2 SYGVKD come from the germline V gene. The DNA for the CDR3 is TGTGCCATCAGGGGGGGGACTAGCGGGATATCAGATACGCAGTATTTT. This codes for CAIRGGTSGISDTQYF.

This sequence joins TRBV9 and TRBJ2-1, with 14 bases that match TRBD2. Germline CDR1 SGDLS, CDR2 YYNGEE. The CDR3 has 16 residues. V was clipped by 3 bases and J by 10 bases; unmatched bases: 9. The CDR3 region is CASSGSTSGRGAEQFF. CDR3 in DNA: TGTGCCAGCAGCGGATCGACTAGCGGGAGGGGGGCCGAGCAGTTCTTC. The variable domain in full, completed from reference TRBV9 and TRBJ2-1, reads DSGVTQTPKHLITATGQRVTLRCSPRSGDLSVYWYQQSLDQGLQFLIQYYNGEERAKGNILERFSAQQFPDLHSELNLSSLELGDSALYFCASSGSTSGRGAEQFFGPGTRLTVL.

CDR3 DNA: TGTGCCAGCAAGTACGTCGGGACAACGAACACTGAAGCTTTCTTT. Its translation is CASKYVGTTNTEAFF. The V and J genes are TRBV28 and TRBJ1-1; TRBD1 might be the D (6 bases). Looked up from germline, CDR1 is MDHEN and CDR2 is SYDVKM. The ends were cut back, 7 bases at V and 1 base at J, with 16 bases in the middle. The CDR3 runs to 15 residues.

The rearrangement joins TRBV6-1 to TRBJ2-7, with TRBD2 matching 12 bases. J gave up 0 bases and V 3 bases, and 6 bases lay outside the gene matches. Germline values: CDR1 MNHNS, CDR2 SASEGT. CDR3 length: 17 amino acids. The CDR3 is CASSEEGLAGVSYEQYF. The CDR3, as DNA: TGTGCCAGCAGTGAGGAGGGACTAGCGGGCGTCTCCTACGAGCAGTACTTC.

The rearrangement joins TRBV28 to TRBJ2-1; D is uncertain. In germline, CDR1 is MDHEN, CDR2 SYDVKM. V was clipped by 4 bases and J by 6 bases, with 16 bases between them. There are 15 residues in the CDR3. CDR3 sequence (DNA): TGTGCCAGCAGTTATAGGGCGGTGGGTGGCAATGAGCAGTTCTTC. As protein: CASSYRAVGGNEQFF.

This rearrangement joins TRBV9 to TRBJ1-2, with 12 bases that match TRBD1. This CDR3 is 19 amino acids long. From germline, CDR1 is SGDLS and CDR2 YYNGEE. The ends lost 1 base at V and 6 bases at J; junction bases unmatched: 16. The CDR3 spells CASSVFVLSGTGGEDGYTF. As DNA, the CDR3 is TGTGCCAGCAGCGTATTCGTACTTAGTGGGACAGGGGGCGAGGATGGCTACACCTTC.

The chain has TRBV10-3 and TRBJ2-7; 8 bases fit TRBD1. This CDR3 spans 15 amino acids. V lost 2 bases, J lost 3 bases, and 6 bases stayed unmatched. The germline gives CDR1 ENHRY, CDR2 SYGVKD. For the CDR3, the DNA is TGTGCCATCAGTGAGGTCAGGGGGCCCCTCTACGAGCAGTACTTC. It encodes CAISEVRGPLYEQYF.

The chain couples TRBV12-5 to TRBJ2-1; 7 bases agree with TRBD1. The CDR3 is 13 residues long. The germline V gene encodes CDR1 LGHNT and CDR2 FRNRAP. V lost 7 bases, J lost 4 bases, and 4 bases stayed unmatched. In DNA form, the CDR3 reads TGTGCTAGTGCCCAGGGGGTGTACAATGAGCAGTTCTTC. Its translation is CASAQGVYNEQFF. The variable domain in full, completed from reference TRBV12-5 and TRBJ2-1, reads DARVTQTPRHKVTEMGQEVTMRCQPILGHNTVFWYRQTMMQGLELLAYFRNRAPLDDSGMPKDRFSAEMPDATLATLKIQPSEPRDSAVYFCASAQGVYNEQFFGPGTRLTVL.